The 12 T cell receptor beta chains presented below share a single source sample, sequenced in a study of blood T cell repertoires in COVID-19. Assay used: immunoSEQ multiplex PCR; TCRdb lists only in-frame clones, some missing. This table holds about 110,000 clones, over 80% found once. Input material: peripheral blood. Receptor source: an older woman with acute or convalescent COVID-19.

This clone was detected only once. The chain uses TRBV29-1 and TRBJ1-1; TRBD1 is a possible D gene (6 bases). Germline V CDR1 and CDR2: SQVTM, ANQGSEA. The CDR3 has 12 amino acids. The V end lost 7 bases, the J end lost 5 bases, and 14 bases lay between the germline ends. CDR3 bases: TGCAGCGGTTCACAGGGACGGACTGAAGCTTTCTTT. Translation: CSGSQGRTEAFF.

The genes are TRBV9 and TRBJ2-2; 10 positions match TRBD2. The CDR3 spans 19 residues. Looked up from germline, CDR1 is SGDLS and CDR2 is YYNGEE. V was clipped by 6 bases and J by 3 bases; unmatched bases: 17. The CDR3 DNA is TGTGCCAGCATCCCTGAGGAGCGGGGGGGCAAGTCACACACCGGGGAGCTGTTTTTT. Its translation: CASIPEERGGKSHTGELFF.

The chain uses TRBV28 and TRBJ1-2; tentative D call: TRBD1 (5 bases). This CDR3 has 13 amino acids. Germline V CDR1 and CDR2: MDHEN, SYDVKM. V was cut by 7 bases and J by 8 bases, with 17 bases left in between. The CDR3 DNA reads as TGTGCCAGCACCCTGGGGAGGACACTCGGCTACACCTTC. It yields the protein CASTLGRTLGYTF.

This clone was counted a few times. In DNA, the CDR3 is TGCGCCAGCAGCCCCCTGAACCAGAACAATGAGCAGTTCTTC. As protein: CASSPLNQNNEQFF. This sequence joins TRBV4-1 and TRBJ2-1; D gene ambiguous. The CDR3 has 14 residues. Germline assignment: CDR1 MGHRA and CDR2 YSYEKL. Trimming removed 4 bases at V and 5 bases at J, with 12 bases between.

J is TRBJ2-7 and V is TRBV18; D might be TRBD1 (5 bases). In germline, CDR1 is KGHSH, CDR2 LQKENI. The V end lost 3 bases, the J end lost 1 base, and 13 bases lay between the germline ends. The CDR3 spans 15 residues. CDR3: CASSPPGLQSYEQYF. The CDR3 DNA sequence: TGTGCCAGCTCACCCCCAGGGCTCCAATCCTACGAGCAGTACTTC.

This clone is a singleton in its sample. V and J are TRBV11-2 and TRBJ2-2; unclear D gene. There are 14 residues in the CDR3. V was trimmed by 5 bases and J by 1 base, leaving 8 bases between them. CDR1 is SGHAT and CDR2 is FQNNGV in the germline V gene. As DNA, the CDR3 is TGTGCCAGCAGCCCCCGACAGAACACCGGGGAGCTGTTTTTT. Translated: CASSPRQNTGELFF.

V is TRBV2 and J is TRBJ2-7; 7 nucleotides match TRBD2. Unmatched junction bases numbered 12, after V lost 7 bases and J lost 6 bases. Per the germline V gene, CDR1 is SNHLY and CDR2 is FYNNEI. This CDR3 is 14 amino acids long. CDR3 region: CASTEGTGGGEQYF. CDR3 bases: TGTGCCAGCACCGAGGGGACGGGAGGCGGCGAGCAGTACTTC.

The chain combines TRBV19 with TRBJ2-2; 7 bases map to TRBD1. Per the germline V gene, CDR1 is LNHDA and CDR2 is SQIVND (reference sequence). V lost 4 bases, J lost 8 bases, and 7 bases stayed unmatched. The CDR3 covers 14 residues. Written as DNA, the CDR3 is TGTGCCAGTAGTAGGGACAGCTCGAATGGGGAGCTGTTTTTT. Protein product: CASSRDSSNGELFF.

The chain has TRBV2 and TRBJ2-3; weak D call: TRBD1 (5 bases). The V and J ends lost 7 bases and 2 bases respectively, with 13 bases between them. The CDR3 runs 14 residues. Germline assignment: CDR1 SNHLY and CDR2 FYNNEI. The chain's CDR3 is CASIGRGATDTQYF. As DNA, the CDR3 is TGTGCCAGCATCGGTCGTGGGGCCACAGATACGCAGTATTTT.

This chain uses TRBV7-8 with TRBJ1-2, with 10 bases fitting TRBD1. V lost 5 bases to trimming and J lost 7 bases; unmatched junction nucleotides: 4. CDR3 length equals 13 residues. The germline V gene has CDR1 SGHVS and CDR2 FQNEAQ. The CDR3 sequence: CASSQGQGGGYTF. CDR3 coding DNA: TGTGCCAGCAGCCAAGGACAGGGGGGTGGCTACACCTTC. Full variable domain (remainder filled in from reference TRBV7-8 and TRBJ1-2): GAGVSQSPRYKVAKRGQDVALRCDPISGHVSLFWYQQALGQGPEFLTYFQNEAQLDKSGLPSDRFFAERPEGSVSTLKIQRTQQEDSAVYLCASSQGQGGGYTFGSGTRLTVV.

V usage is TRBV28 and J usage is TRBJ2-5, with D uncertain. Germline V gene data show CDR1 as MDHEN and CDR2 as SYDVKM. Trimming shortened V by 3 bases and J by 2 bases, and 7 bases separated the two germline ends. This CDR3 comprises 13 residues. The CDR3, as DNA: TGTGCCAGCAGTTTGGGCAATCAAGAGACCCAGTACTTC. Translating it yields CASSLGNQETQYF.

A few counts support this clone. Other DNA sequences in this sample translate to the same CDR3. The V call is TRBV29-1, the J call TRBJ1-1; D is unclear. V lost 7 bases and J 2 bases, leaving 5 bases between the germline ends. The CDR3 covers 10 residues. Germline CDR1 is SQVTM and CDR2 is ANQGSEA. CDR3 in DNA: TGCAGCGCCCAAAACACTGAAGCTTTCTTT. This encodes CSAQNTEAFF.